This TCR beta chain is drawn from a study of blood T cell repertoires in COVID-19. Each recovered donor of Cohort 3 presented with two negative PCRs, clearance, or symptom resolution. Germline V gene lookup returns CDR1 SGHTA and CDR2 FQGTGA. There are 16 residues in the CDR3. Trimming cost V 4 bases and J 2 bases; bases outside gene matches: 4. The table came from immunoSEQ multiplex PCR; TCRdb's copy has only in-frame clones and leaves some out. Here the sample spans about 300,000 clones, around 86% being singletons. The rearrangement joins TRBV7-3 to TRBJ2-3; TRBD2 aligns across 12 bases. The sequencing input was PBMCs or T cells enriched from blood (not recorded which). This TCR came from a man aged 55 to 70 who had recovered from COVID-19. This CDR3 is CASSSGLAGYTDTQYF. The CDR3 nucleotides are TGTGCCAGCAGCTCTGGACTAGCGGGATACACAGATACGCAGTATTTT.